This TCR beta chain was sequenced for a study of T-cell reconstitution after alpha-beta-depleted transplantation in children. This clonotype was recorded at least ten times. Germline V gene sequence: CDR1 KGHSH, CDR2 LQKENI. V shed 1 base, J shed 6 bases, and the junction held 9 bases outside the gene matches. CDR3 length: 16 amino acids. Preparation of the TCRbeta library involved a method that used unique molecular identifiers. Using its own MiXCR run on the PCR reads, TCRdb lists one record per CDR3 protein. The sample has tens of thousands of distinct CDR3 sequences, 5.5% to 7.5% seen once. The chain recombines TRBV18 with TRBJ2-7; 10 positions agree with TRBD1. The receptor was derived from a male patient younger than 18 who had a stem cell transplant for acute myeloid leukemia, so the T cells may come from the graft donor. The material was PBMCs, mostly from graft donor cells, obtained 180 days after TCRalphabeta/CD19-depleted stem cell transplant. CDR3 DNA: TGTGCCAGCTCACCACGTCGGGACAGGGGAGATGTCGAGCAGTACTTC. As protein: CASSPRRDRGDVEQYF.